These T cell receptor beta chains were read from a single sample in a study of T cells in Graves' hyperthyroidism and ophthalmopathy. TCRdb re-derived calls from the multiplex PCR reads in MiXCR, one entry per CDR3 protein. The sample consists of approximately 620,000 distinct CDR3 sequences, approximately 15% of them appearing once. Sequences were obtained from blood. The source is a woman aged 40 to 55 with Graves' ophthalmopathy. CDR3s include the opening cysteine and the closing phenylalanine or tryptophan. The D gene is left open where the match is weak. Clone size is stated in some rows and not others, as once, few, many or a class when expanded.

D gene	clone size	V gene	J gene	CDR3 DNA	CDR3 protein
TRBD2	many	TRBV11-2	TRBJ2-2	TGTGCCAGCAGCTTAGGAGCGGGGGCCACCGGGGAGCTGTTTTTT	CASSLGAGATGELFF
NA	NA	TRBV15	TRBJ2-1	TGTGCCACCAGCAGAGATCTTAGGCTCGTGAATGAGCAGTTCTTC	CATSRDLRLVNEQFF
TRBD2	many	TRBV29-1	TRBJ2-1	TGCAGCGTAGAACAGCGGGAGACGGCATACAATGAGCAGTTCTTC	CSVEQRETAYNEQFF
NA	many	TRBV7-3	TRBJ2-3	TGTGCCAGCAGCCCCCGGGGCAGCACAGATACGCAGTATTTT	CASSPRGSTDTQYF
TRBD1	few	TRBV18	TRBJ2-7	TGTGCCAGCTCACCATATCGTCGGGACAGAACGGACTACGAGCAGTACTTC	CASSPYRRDRTDYEQYF
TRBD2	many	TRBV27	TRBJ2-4	TGTGCCAGCAGCACCCGACTAGCGGGAGCCAAAAACATTCAGTACTTC	CASSTRLAGAKNIQYF
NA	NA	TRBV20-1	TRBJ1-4	TGCAGTTTTAGTGTGGGTGAAAAACTGTTTTTT	CSFSVGEKLFF
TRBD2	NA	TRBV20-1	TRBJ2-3	TGCAGAGTAACTAGCGGGAGTCCAGATACGCAGTATTTT	CRVTSGSPDTQYF
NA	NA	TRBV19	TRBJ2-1	TGTGCCAGTAATGATGGAGGGGTGGGTGAGCAGTTCTTC	CASNDGGVGEQFF
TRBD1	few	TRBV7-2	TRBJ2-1	TGTGCCAGCAGCTTTACAGGGGTTTTATCCTACAATGAGCAGTTCTTC	CASSFTGVLSYNEQFF
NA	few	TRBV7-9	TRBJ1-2	TGTGCCAGCAGCAGTAATAGAAATGGGGTTAACTATGGCTACACCTTC	CASSSNRNGVNYGYTF
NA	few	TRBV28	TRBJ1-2	TGTGCCAACACGAACAGCTACCAAGGAGGTGATGGCTACACCTTC	CANTNSYQGGDGYTF
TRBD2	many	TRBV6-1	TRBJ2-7	TGTGCCAGCAGTGAGTCGACTAGCGGGAGTTACGAGCAGTACTTC	CASSESTSGSYEQYF
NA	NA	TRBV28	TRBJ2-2	TGTGCCAGCAGTTTGAGGGACCGGTTCACCGGGGAGCTGTTTTTT	CASSLRDRFTGELFF
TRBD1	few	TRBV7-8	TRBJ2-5	TGTGCCAGCAGCCACCAGACAGGGCCCGCAACCCAAGGGACCCAGTACTTC	CASSHQTGPATQGTQYF
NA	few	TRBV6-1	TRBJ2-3	TGTGCCATCCCAATTGAGGCGGGATCCAGCACAGATACGCAGTATTTT	CAIPIEAGSSTDTQYF
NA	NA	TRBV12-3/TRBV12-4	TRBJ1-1	TGTGCCAGCAGTTCACGGACAGATAAAGCTTTCTTT	CASSSRTDKAFF
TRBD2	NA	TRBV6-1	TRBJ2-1	TGTGCCAGCAAAGAGGGCGGGGGGGCCGCGTACAATGAGCAGTTCTTC	CASKEGGGAAYNEQFF
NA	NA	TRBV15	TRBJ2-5	TGTGCCACCAGCAAGCTATCCCAAGAGACCCAGTACTTC	CATSKLSQETQYF
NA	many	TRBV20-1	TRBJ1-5	TGCAGTGCTAGAGGTGACTACCTAGGCGTCAATAGCAATCAGCCCCAGCATTTT	CSARGDYLGVNSNQPQHF
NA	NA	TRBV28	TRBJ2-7	TGTGCCGGCAGTTTGGTTGTCTACGAGCAGTACTTC	CAGSLVVYEQYF